The 30 T cell receptor beta chains presented below share a single source sample, sequenced in a study of cytotoxic CD8 clonotypes in ibrutinib-treated CLL. Repertoires were generated with immunoSEQ multiplex PCR, while TCRdb's copy carries only in-frame clones and drops some. The sample holds about 49,000 clones, 60% to 80% seen once. The sequences come from PBMCs, collected after 12 months of ibrutinib treatment. These TCRs come from a human donor with chronic lymphocytic leukemia.

This clone appeared a few times. The V and J genes are TRBV19 and TRBJ2-2; 7 bases are shared with TRBD1. The length of the CDR3 is 15 residues. After removal of 1 base from V and 3 bases from J, the junction contained 2 bases not matched to a gene. Germline CDR1 reads LNHDA; CDR2 reads SQIVND (reference sequence). The CDR3 sequence: CASSIGGQYTGELFF. In DNA form, the CDR3 reads TGTGCCAGTAGTATAGGGGGACAGTACACCGGGGAGCTGTTTTTT.

The chain has TRBV11-2 and TRBJ2-7; D is perhaps TRBD2 (6 bases). The CDR3 is 17 residues long. Germline-derived CDR1 and CDR2 are SGHAT and FQNNGV. V lost 2 bases, J lost 0 bases, and 17 bases lay in between. The CDR3 nucleotides are TGTGCCAGCAGCTTACTCAGGGAGGCAGTGGGCTCCTACGAGCAGTACTTC. Protein: CASSLLREAVGSYEQYF. Together with reference TRBV11-2 and TRBJ2-7, the CDR3 gives the full variable domain: EAGVAQSPRYKIIEKRQSVAFWCNPISGHATLYWYQQILGQGPKLLIQFQNNGVVDDSQLPKDRFSAERLKGVDSTLKIQPAKLEDSAVYLCASSLLREAVGSYEQYFGPGTRLTVT.

This clone occurred once. The chain employs TRBV7-2 and TRBJ1-2; the D is unclear. Germline V gene lookup returns CDR1 SGHTA and CDR2 FQGNSA. The ends were cut back, 7 bases at V and 2 bases at J, with 20 bases in the middle. This CDR3 has 16 amino acids. The CDR3 is CASTPRWMAANYGYTF. The CDR3 nucleotides read TGTGCCAGCACCCCCCGTTGGATGGCAGCGAACTATGGCTACACCTTC.

The chain employs TRBV5-1 and TRBJ2-7; TRBD2 matches 7 bases. Germline loops: CDR1 SGHRS, CDR2 YFSETQ. This CDR3 is built from 15 residues. V lost 4 bases, J lost 2 bases, and 9 bases stayed unmatched. CDR3 in amino acids: CASSPPSGETYEQYF. CDR3 nucleotides: TGCGCCAGCAGCCCCCCCAGCGGGGAAACCTACGAGCAGTACTTC. The entire variable domain, with the rest obtained from reference TRBV5-1 and TRBJ2-7, is as follows: KAGVTQTPRYLIKTRGQQVTLSCSPISGHRSVSWYQQTPGQGLQFLFEYFSETQRNKGNFPGRFSGRQFSNSRSEMNVSTLELGDSALYLCASSPPSGETYEQYFGPGTRLTVT.

The genes are TRBV6-5 and TRBJ2-7; D tentatively reads TRBD1 or TRBD2 (5 bases each). Deletions cut 3 bases from V and 2 bases from J, with 11 bases between. The CDR3 spans 14 residues. CDR1 and CDR2 from the germline V gene are MNHEY and SVGAGI. The CDR3 coding sequence is TGTGCCAGCAGTTATCGGGACCCCCCCTACGAGCAGTACTTC. Translation gives CASSYRDPPYEQYF.

V and J are TRBV9 and TRBJ2-1; D gene uncertain. The germline CDR1 and CDR2 sequences are SGDLS and YYNGEE. V was shortened by 0 bases and J by 9 bases, with 7 bases between the two germline ends. CDR3 length: 12 residues. The CDR3 nucleotides read TGTGCCAGCAGCGTAGTGCGCGGTGAGCAGTTCTTC. This translates into CASSVVRGEQFF.

This clone was picked up a small number of times. The gene calls are TRBV7-9 and TRBJ2-7; TRBD1 matches at 7 bases. The CDR3 has 16 residues. Germline V gene lookup returns CDR1 SEHNR and CDR2 FQNEAQ (reference sequence). V was clipped by 0 bases and J by 2 bases; unmatched bases: 7. CDR3 in DNA: TGTGCCAGCAGCTTAGCGTATGGGCAGGGGGCCTACGAGCAGTACTTC. Protein: CASSLAYGQGAYEQYF.

The rearrangement links TRBV9 to TRBJ2-5, with 13 bases lining up with TRBD2. After removal of 0 bases from V and 2 bases from J, the junction contained 1 base not matched to a gene. Germline-derived CDR1 and CDR2 are SGDLS and YYNGEE. The CDR3 extends over 16 amino acids. CDR3: CASSVAGLAGQETQYF. The DNA for the CDR3 is TGTGCCAGCAGCGTAGCGGGACTAGCGGGGCAAGAGACCCAGTACTTC.

V usage is TRBV6-5 and J usage is TRBJ2-7; 10 bases fit TRBD2. The CDR3 runs 13 residues. Germline V gives CDR1 MNHEY, CDR2 SVGAGI. The V and J ends lost 6 bases and 4 bases, in that order; junction bases with no gene match: 3. CDR3 bases: TGTGCCAGCAGGCCTAGCGGGAGTTACGAGCAGTACTTC. Translating it yields CASRPSGSYEQYF.

The chain combines TRBV4-1 with TRBJ2-1, with D tentatively TRBD1 or TRBD2 (5 bases each). Trimming stripped 1 base from V and 6 bases from J, with 10 bases between. The CDR3 sequence is 14 residues long. Germline V gene lookup returns CDR1 MGHRA and CDR2 YSYEKL. CDR3 region: CASSQGGVGNEQFF. The DNA for the CDR3 is TGCGCCAGCAGCCAAGGAGGGGTGGGCAATGAGCAGTTCTTC.

The chain employs TRBV6-1 and TRBJ2-2; 8 nucleotides align to TRBD1. Unmatched junction bases numbered 9, after V lost 2 bases and J lost 7 bases. The germline gives CDR1 MNHNS, CDR2 SASEGT. CDR3 length: 16 residues. CDR3 in DNA: TGTGCCAGCAGTGAAAGGAACAGGGGGTTGATCGGGGAGCTGTTTTTT. Residues: CASSERNRGLIGELFF.

This chain joins TRBV9 and TRBJ2-2; 8 bases line up with TRBD1. This CDR3 has 16 amino acids. Looked up from germline, CDR1 is SGDLS and CDR2 is YYNGEE. Trimming removed 1 base from V and 3 bases from J; junction bases left unmatched: 5. This chain's CDR3 is CASSVLGRGHTGELFF. The CDR3 DNA follows: TGTGCCAGCAGCGTACTGGGCAGGGGGCACACCGGGGAGCTGTTTTTT.

The rearrangement links TRBV25-1 to TRBJ1-5; D is undetermined. Trimming stripped 1 base from V and 2 bases from J, with 12 bases between. This CDR3 is built from 16 residues. Per germline, CDR1 MGHDK and CDR2 SYGVNS. The DNA for the CDR3 is TGTGCCAGCAGTGAATTCTCGGGGTGGGGCAATCAGCCCCAGCATTTT. It encodes CASSEFSGWGNQPQHF.

The chain combines TRBV21-1 with TRBJ1-6; TRBD1, the table's D call, lacks a check against the DNA. TRBV21-1 is classified as a pseudogene. CDR3 length equals 15 residues. CDR3 DNA: TGTGCCAGCAGCCTTCGGGACACCAATAATTCACCCCTCCACTTT. Translating gives CASSLRDTNNSPLHF.

The CDR3 reads CASSSGQGTYEQYF. The CDR3 DNA reads TGCGCCAGCAGCTCCGGACAGGGAACCTACGAGCAGTACTTC. The chain combines TRBV5-1 with TRBJ2-7; TRBD1 matches 8 bases. This CDR3 has 14 residues. Per the germline V gene, CDR1 is SGHRS and CDR2 is YFSETQ. The trim removed 3 bases at V and 2 bases at J, leaving 4 bases unmatched.

The rearrangement joins TRBV5-4 to TRBJ2-3, with 11 nucleotides matching TRBD2. This CDR3 region has 18 residues. J gave up 3 bases and V 3 bases, and 12 bases lay outside the gene matches. Germline V CDR1 and CDR2: SGHNT, YYREEE (reference sequence). The CDR3: CASSYPLLAGEPTDTQYF. The CDR3 region has the DNA TGTGCCAGCAGCTATCCCCTACTAGCGGGGGAACCAACAGATACGCAGTATTTT.

V is TRBV5-6 and J is TRBJ2-7; D uncertain. Trimming pared 2 bases from V and 1 base from J, leaving 7 bases between. Per the germline V gene, CDR1 is SGHDT and CDR2 is YYEEEE. The CDR3 runs to 13 residues. The CDR3 DNA is TGTGCCAGCAGCTTAGGCCAGTCCTACGAGCAGTACTTC. Amino acids: CASSLGQSYEQYF.

In this sample, this clone turned up a few times. The chain combines TRBV11-2 with TRBJ1-4, with 8 nucleotides matching TRBD1. V dropped 5 bases and J dropped 5; count of bases not matched to a gene: 7. Germline lookup yields CDR1 SGHAT and CDR2 FQNNGV. This CDR3 is 15 amino acids long. The DNA for the CDR3 is TGTGCCAGCAGCCCCCGCGCAGGGGGCAATGAAAAACTGTTTTTT. Amino acid sequence: CASSPRAGGNEKLFF.

The J gene is TRBJ2-3, the V gene TRBV7-3, with a possible D match to TRBD1 (5 bases). Germline V gene data show CDR1 as SGHTA and CDR2 as FQGTGA. CDR3 length: 15 residues. V shed 5 bases and J shed 0 bases, with 12 bases lying between them. This CDR3 reads CASSLRQGSTDTQYF. The CDR3 nucleotides are TGTGCCAGCAGCCTCAGGCAGGGCAGCACAGATACGCAGTATTTT.

This chain joins TRBV9 and TRBJ2-2, with 8 bases that match TRBD1. With V trimmed by 4 bases and J by 1 base, 3 bases remained unmatched. Germline CDR1 reads SGDLS; CDR2 reads YYNGEE. The CDR3 is 15 amino acids. The CDR3 DNA reads as TGTGCCAGCAGCCCCGGGACAGGGAACACCGGGGAGCTGTTTTTT. This translates into CASSPGTGNTGELFF. The full variable domain, its missing parts supplied by reference TRBV9 and TRBJ2-2, is DSGVTQTPKHLITATGQRVTLRCSPRSGDLSVYWYQQSLDQGLQFLIQYYNGEERAKGNILERFSAQQFPDLHSELNLSSLELGDSALYFCASSPGTGNTGELFFGEGSRLTVL.

The chain couples TRBV18 to TRBJ1-4; D unclear. The germline CDR1 and CDR2 sequences are KGHSH and LQKENI. The CDR3 is made up of 15 amino acids. V dropped 0 bases and J dropped 7 bases, with 12 bases sitting between them. CDR3 region: CASSPPSQLGEKLFF. DNA for the CDR3: TGTGCCAGCTCACCACCGTCCCAGCTTGGTGAAAAACTGTTTTTT.

This clone was recorded a few times. This chain uses TRBV11-2 with TRBJ2-7, with 7 bases aligning to TRBD2. Per the germline V gene, CDR1 is SGHAT and CDR2 is FQNNGV. The ends lost 6 bases at V and 4 bases at J; junction bases unmatched: 15. The CDR3 totals 16 residues. The CDR3 coding sequence is TGTGCCAGCAGATTAAGGAGCGGGGCTGGTGAATACGAGCAGTACTTC. It translates to CASRLRSGAGEYEQYF.

The chain carries TRBV29-1 and TRBJ2-1; perhaps TRBD1 as D (5 bases). With 7 bases removed from V and 8 bases from J, the gap between germline ends came to 12 bases. Germline V CDR1 and CDR2: SQVTM, ANQGSEA. There are 11 residues in the CDR3. The CDR3 region has the DNA TGCAGCGCCCAGGGTCTTCATGAGCAGTTCTTC. Translated, it gives CSAQGLHEQFF.

CDR3 loop: CASSLVGTGAQETQYF. The CDR3 DNA reads TGTGCCAGCAGCTTAGTAGGAACTGGGGCACAAGAGACCCAGTACTTC. The J gene is TRBJ2-5, the V gene TRBV7-3; tentative D call: TRBD1 (5 bases). The CDR3 is made up of 16 amino acids. Looked up from germline, CDR1 is SGHTA and CDR2 is FQGTGA. The germline V and J ends were trimmed by 2 bases and 2 bases, with 15 bases remaining between them.

This rearrangement joins TRBV9 to TRBJ2-2, with TRBD1 matching 7 bases. The CDR3 loop spans 18 amino acids. V gave up 4 bases and J gave up 4 bases; unmatched junction bases: 16. Germline CDR1 SGDLS, CDR2 YYNGEE. CDR3 loop: CASSSPLRGFFGTGELFF. CDR3 nucleotide sequence: TGTGCCAGCAGCTCACCCCTCAGGGGGTTTTTTGGCACCGGGGAGCTGTTTTTT.

This clone showed up just a few times. The chain uses TRBV7-6 and TRBJ1-1, with D hard to call. The CDR3 has 13 amino acids. Per the germline V gene, CDR1 is SGHVS and CDR2 is FNYEAQ. V shed 4 bases and J shed 1 base, with 7 bases lying between them. CDR3 in amino acids: CASSSGPNTEAFF. The CDR3 coding sequence is TGTGCCAGCAGCTCCGGGCCGAACACTGAAGCTTTCTTT.

In its sample, this clone was seen a few times. The chain employs TRBV5-1 and TRBJ2-5; D gene uncertain. The V gene's germline CDR1 is SGHRS and CDR2 YFSETQ. The V end was cut by 4 bases, the J end by 5 bases, with 12 bases between. The CDR3 extends over 13 amino acids. The CDR3 DNA is TGCGCCAGCAGCCTACTGGGGATGGAGACCCAGTACTTC. This translates into CASSLLGMETQYF.

This chain connects TRBV9 to TRBJ2-5; tentative D call: TRBD2 (5 bases). V shed 4 bases and J shed 4 bases, with 17 bases lying between them. CDR3 length: 15 amino acids. Germline-derived CDR1 and CDR2 are SGDLS and YYNGEE. The DNA of the CDR3 is TGTGCCAGCAGCCCCCTGGCGGGTGGTTTAGAGACCCAGTACTTC. It yields the protein CASSPLAGGLETQYF.

The CDR3 loop reads CASSYGTGDTGELFF. CDR3 in DNA: TGTGCCAGCAGTTATGGGACAGGGGACACCGGGGAGCTGTTTTTT. J is TRBJ2-2 and V is TRBV6-6, with 10 bases identical to TRBD1. Trimming cost V 3 bases and J 3 bases; bases outside gene matches: 1. The CDR3 sequence is 15 residues long. Germline loops: CDR1 MNHNY, CDR2 SVGAGI (reference sequence).

The rearrangement uses TRBV29-1 and TRBJ1-2; D is unresolved. V lost 8 bases, J lost 3 bases, and 13 bases lay in between. Germline loops: CDR1 SQVTM, CDR2 ANQGSEA. CDR3 size: 12 residues. In nucleotides, the CDR3 is TGCAGCCCGGGAGGGTGCGACTATGGCTACACCTTC. It translates to CSPGGCDYGYTF.